Described below is a single TCR beta chain sequence and its context. No antigen is known for it. No quality values exist for individual bases; no much larger clone is one base distant. V is shortened by 5 bases, J by 5 bases, and the region joining them spans 18 bases. Its CDR3 holds 15 amino acids, cysteine through phenylalanine. The retained sequence is limited to the CDR3, 45 bases, with the frame set at the first base. From the germline V gene, CDR1 is MNHEY and CDR2 is SVGAGI. TCR libraries were generated with the immunoSEQ multiplex PCR assay, using TCR-beta and/or TCR-alpha/delta assays for each sample. The Illumina high-throughput platform was used to sequence the amplified TCR libraries. Per the authors' processing: Clustering and dimensionality reduction were performed using pairwise TCRdist distances among GMM-specific receptors from ex vivo sorted or in vitro expanded T cells. Each clinical repertoire received a mean NN-distance score, defined as the average TCRdist to the nearest 10% of tetramer-positive reference sequences. To compute GEM TCR motif frequency, the fraction of unique TCRs matching known GEM sequences by V/J usage and CDR3 length was calculated. Linear discriminant analysis with leave-one-out cross-validation, implemented in scikit-learn, was used to classify active tuberculosis. The clones in this table, taken by TCRdb from immuneACCESS, are in-frame only. Not every clone is retained; where verified, under half of the shortfall comes from an unresolved V gene, and the cause of the rest is unknown. The DNA gave D and trimming, while V, J and clone size come from that table. The sample yields about 33,000 clones; 70% to 90% were counted once. The ten biggest clones cover 5.4% of the sample.

This record belongs to a study of T cells in tuberculosis (dated by TCRdb to 2017 to 2018). For the wider study: To characterize T cells specific for the mycobacterial lipid antigen glucose monomycolate (GMM), the study used CD1B tetramers together with high-throughput TCR immunosequencing. Active tuberculosis patient PBMC were archived before or within 7 days of starting standard anti-tuberculosis treatment. A South African clinical cohort compared IGRA-negative adolescents, IGRA-positive adolescents with latent tuberculosis and adults with active tuberculosis, roughly 9 per group.

What the research found in general, with its limitations: The smaller NN-distances were partly driven by shorter CDR3-alpha lengths in active tuberculosis patients, and the difference for TCR-beta did not reach statistical significance. An accuracy of about 90% (AUROC approximately 0.91) was reached by a classifier using the diverse GMM-specific repertoire, compared with 70% accuracy when GEM motif frequencies were used. Clinical samples were selected based on the availability of cryopreserved specimens, with adults included as active tuberculosis cases and adolescents included as controls. Active tuberculosis TCR-alpha repertoires showed smaller mean NN-distances to GMM-specific TCRs than IGRA-negative controls, suggesting clonal expansion of these TCRs.

In the paper's terms, the time point label means: new active TB diagnosis, blood taken before or within 7 days of starting treatment. The patients with active tuberculosis were newly diagnosed, HIV-seronegative South African adults aged 18 years or older. Active tuberculosis was confirmed by positive sputum smear microscopy and/or positive M. tuberculosis culture. Immunosequencing was performed on unsorted cryopreserved PBMC and covered around 100,000 T cells per clinical donor on average. The TCR sequence derives from an adult with tuberculosis. The source material was PBMCs, sampled at tuberculosis diagnosis. The sequence joins TRBV6-5 to TRBJ1-1; the D gene cannot be resolved reliably. The nucleotide sequence is given as TGTGCCAGCAGTCGCTCCGCCGAGTCGCGGACTGAAGCTTTCTTT. Translated, this is CASSRSAESRTEAFF.